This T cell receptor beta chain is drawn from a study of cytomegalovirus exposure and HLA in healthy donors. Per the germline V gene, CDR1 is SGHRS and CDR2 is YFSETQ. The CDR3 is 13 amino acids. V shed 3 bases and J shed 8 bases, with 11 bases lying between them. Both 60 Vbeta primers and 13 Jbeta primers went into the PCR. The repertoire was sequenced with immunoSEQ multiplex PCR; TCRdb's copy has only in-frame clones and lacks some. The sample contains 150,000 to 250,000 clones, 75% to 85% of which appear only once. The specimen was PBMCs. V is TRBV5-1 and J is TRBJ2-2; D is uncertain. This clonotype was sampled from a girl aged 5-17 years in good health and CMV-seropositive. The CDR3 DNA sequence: TGCGCCAGCAGCTCAGACCCGGGTGGGGAGCTGTTTTTT. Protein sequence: CASSSDPGGELFF.